The clone carrying this TCR beta chain appeared a single time. The source of the sample is a study of technical replicates of blood from several donors. Method: immunoSEQ multiplex PCR; TCRdb's copy keeps in-frame clones and lacks some. The sample contains over 60,000 clones, 93% of which appear only once. The germline V gene has CDR1 SEHNR and CDR2 FQNEAQ (reference sequence). This CDR3 contains 14 residues. The V and J ends lost 1 base and 0 bases respectively, with 6 bases between them. The chain recombines TRBV7-9 with TRBJ1-2, with D unresolved. Sequencing was performed on T cells isolated from PBMCs. This clonotype was sampled from a human donor in good health. This CDR3 is CASSLGGTNYGYTF. The CDR3 DNA is TGTGCCAGCAGCTTAGGCGGGACTAACTATGGCTACACCTTC.